This entry is about one T cell receptor beta chain. Its specificity is unknown. This CDR3 region has 11 residues. Germline loops: CDR1 DFQATT, CDR2 SNEGSKA (reference sequence). With 5 bases removed from V and 4 bases from J, the gap between germline ends came to 8 bases. This entry comes from a study of STAT3 mutations in large granular lymphocyte leukemia. Study-level findings and limits: At least one immunodominant TCR beta clonotype appeared in every T-cell large granular lymphocyte leukemia patient.

Data came from immunoSEQ multiplex PCR; TCRdb stores just in-frame clones and leaves some out. The table has some 5,000 clones, approximately 54% seen once. The V and J genes are TRBV20-1 and TRBJ1-1; D call uncertain. Specimen: peripheral blood mononuclear cells. This clonotype was obtained from a man between 60 and 75 years old with T-cell large granular lymphocyte leukemia. Some clones in this sample may be carry-over from other donors' samples. CDR3 amino acids: CSARRVTEAFF. CDR3 in DNA: TGCAGTGCTCGCCGTGTCACTGAAGCTTTCTTT.